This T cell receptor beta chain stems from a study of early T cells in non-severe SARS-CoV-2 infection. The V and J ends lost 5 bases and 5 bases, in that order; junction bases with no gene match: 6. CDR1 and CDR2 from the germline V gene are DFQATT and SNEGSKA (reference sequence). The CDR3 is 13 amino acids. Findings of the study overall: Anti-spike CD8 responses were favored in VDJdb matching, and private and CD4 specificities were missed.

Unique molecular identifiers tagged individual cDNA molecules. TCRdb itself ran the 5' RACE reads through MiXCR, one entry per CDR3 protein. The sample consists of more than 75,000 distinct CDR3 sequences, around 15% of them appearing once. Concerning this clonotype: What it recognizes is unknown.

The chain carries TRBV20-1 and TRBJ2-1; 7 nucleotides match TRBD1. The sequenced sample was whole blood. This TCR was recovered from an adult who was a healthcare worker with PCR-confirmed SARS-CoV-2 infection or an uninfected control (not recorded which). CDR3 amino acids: CSAPADRDNEQFF. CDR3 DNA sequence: TGCAGTGCTCCAGCTGACAGGGACAATGAGCAGTTCTTC.